Listed below are T cell receptor beta chains from one sample, sequenced in a study of blood T cell repertoires in COVID-19. This table comes from immunoSEQ multiplex PCR, and its TCRdb copy is limited to in-frame clones, with some not included. The sample shows a few hundred thousand clones, roughly 90% of them seen only once. Sequenced material: PBMCs or T cells enriched from blood (not recorded which). The receptor source for this set is a woman aged 40 to 50 who had recovered from COVID-19. Both conserved end residues are part of each CDR3. The D gene is left open where the match is weak. Size tells how often a clone was seen (once, few, many) or the class of an expanded clone, and some rows leave it out.

J	size	D	V	DNA	CDR3
TRBJ2-1	NA	TRBD2	TRBV15	TGTGCCACCAGCAGCGGGAGGGCCCCCTACAATGAGCAGTTCTTC	CATSSGRAPYNEQFF
TRBJ1-1	few	TRBD1	TRBV16	TGTGCCAGCAGCCAAGGTGAGGGGGCGAGCACTGAAGCTTTCTTT	CASSQGEGASTEAFF
TRBJ1-1	NA	NA	TRBV5-4	TGTGCCAGCAGCTTTGATGGAGGGGTCGATGGCACTGAAGCTTTCTTT	CASSFDGGVDGTEAFF
TRBJ1-1	NA	NA	TRBV19	TGTGCCAGCCGGAACAGGGCGGCCACTGAAGCTTTCTTT	CASRNRAATEAFF
TRBJ2-1	NA	TRBD1	TRBV29-1	TGCAGCGTTGAGGGACAGTCTAGCTCCTACAATGAGCAGTTCTTC	CSVEGQSSSYNEQFF
TRBJ2-1	NA	TRBD1	TRBV2	TGTGCCAGCAGTGAACACAGGGGTAGGAATGAGCAGTTCTTC	CASSEHRGRNEQFF
TRBJ1-2	NA	NA	TRBV12-3/TRBV12-4	TGTGCCAGCAGTTTAGCGCCGGGAAATGGCTACACCTTC	CASSLAPGNGYTF
TRBJ2-1	NA	TRBD1	TRBV9	TGTGCCAGCAGCGTAGTTACGGGACAGAATACTTACAATGAGCAGTTCTTC	CASSVVTGQNTYNEQFF
TRBJ2-2	NA	TRBD2	TRBV7-2	TGTGCCAGCAGCGCGGGGGGCCGGGGTCTCACCGGGGAGCTGTTTTTT	CASSAGGRGLTGELFF
TRBJ1-2	few	NA	TRBV6-5	TGTGCCAGCAGTACACCCTACTATGGCTACACCTTC	CASSTPYYGYTF
TRBJ2-1	NA	TRBD2	TRBV7-6	TGTGCCAGCAGCTTATATAGCGGGAGGGCCTCGAATGAGCAGTTCTTC	CASSLYSGRASNEQFF
TRBJ2-1	NA	TRBD1	TRBV4-1	TGCGCCAGCAGCCAAGGGGCCCAGAGGGGGCTTTACAATGAGCAGTTCTTC	CASSQGAQRGLYNEQFF
TRBJ1-5	NA	TRBD1	TRBV6-5	TGTGCCAGCAGAAGACAGGGGGCACTTGATCAGCCCCAGCATTTT	CASRRQGALDQPQHF
TRBJ1-1	NA	TRBD1	TRBV29-1	TGCAGCGTTGATGGAGGTACCGGGACAGGGAACACTGAAGCTTTCTTT	CSVDGGTGTGNTEAFF
TRBJ1-2	NA	NA	TRBV4-3	TGCGCCAGCAGCCAGGGTCTTGGGAGCATCTATGGCTACACCTTC	CASSQGLGSIYGYTF
TRBJ1-3	NA	NA	TRBV2	TGTGCCAGCACGAAACAGCTCTCTGGAAACACCATATATTTT	CASTKQLSGNTIYF
TRBJ2-3	NA	TRBD2	TRBV19	TGTGCCAGTAACGCGGGAGGGCCGGTGTTGGCGCAGTATTTT	CASNAGGPVLAQYF
TRBJ2-7	NA	NA	TRBV21-1	TGTGCCAGCAGCAAAAACTGGTTTCTCGAGGGGGACCGCTACGAGCAGTACTTC	CASSKNWFLEGDRYEQYF
TRBJ1-1	NA	NA	TRBV7-2	TGTGCCAGCAGCTACCCACTGGGGCAGAGAAACACTGAAGCTTTCTTT	CASSYPLGQRNTEAFF
TRBJ2-7	NA	TRBD1	TRBV5-1	TGCGCCAGCAGCTTGGCCGTCAGACAGGGTAACGAGCAGTACTTC	CASSLAVRQGNEQYF
TRBJ1-2	NA	TRBD1	TRBV27	TGTGCCAGCAGTTTAGAAGGACAGGGGGTTGGCTACACCTTC	CASSLEGQGVGYTF
TRBJ1-1	NA	NA	TRBV20-1	TGCAGTGCCATTCTTTCGGGAGGTGCTTTCTTT	CSAILSGGAFF
TRBJ2-2	few	NA	TRBV9	TGTGCCAGCAGCCCCCCCATCCCCACCGGGGAGCTGTTTTTT	CASSPPIPTGELFF
TRBJ2-3	once	TRBD2	TRBV10-3	TGTGCCATCAGTGTGCTAGCGGGGACTAGCACAGATACGCAGTATTTT	CAISVLAGTSTDTQYF
TRBJ2-3	NA	TRBD1	TRBV29-1	TGCAGCGTAGTAAAAACCGGGACAGCTAGCACAGATACGCAGTATTTT	CSVVKTGTASTDTQYF
TRBJ2-7	NA	TRBD1	TRBV9	TGTGCCAGCAGCCCAAGAGGACAGGGTGGCGAGCAGTACTTC	CASSPRGQGGEQYF
TRBJ2-1	NA	TRBD2	TRBV11-3	TGTGCCAGCAGCCCCCGGGGGGGCGCGGGTGAGCAGTTCTTC	CASSPRGGAGEQFF
TRBJ1-2	NA	TRBD1	TRBV5-4	TGTGCCAGCAGCGAAAATCAGGGGGCCTATGGCTACACCTTC	CASSENQGAYGYTF
TRBJ2-7	NA	NA	TRBV11-3	TGTGCCAGCAGCTCCTATGGGAAGACTAGTGGTTACGAGCAGTACTTC	CASSSYGKTSGYEQYF
TRBJ2-7	once	NA	TRBV6-5	TGTGCCAGCAGTTATGGTGAGGCCTACGAGCAGTACTTC	CASSYGEAYEQYF
TRBJ2-2	once	TRBD2	TRBV7-9	TGTGCCAGCAGCTTAACTAGCGGTGACACCGGGGAGCTGTTTTTT	CASSLTSGDTGELFF
TRBJ1-1	NA	NA	TRBV15	TGTGCCACCAGCAATACAGGGTCGAACACTGAAGCTTTCTTT	CATSNTGSNTEAFF
TRBJ1-4	NA	NA	TRBV7-2	TGTGCCAGCAGCTTAGTCCCCCTCGCGGGTAATGAAAAACTGTTTTTT	CASSLVPLAGNEKLFF
TRBJ2-2	few	NA	TRBV12-3/TRBV12-4	TGTGCCAGCAGTTCCCTCACCGGGGAGCTGTTTTTT	CASSSLTGELFF